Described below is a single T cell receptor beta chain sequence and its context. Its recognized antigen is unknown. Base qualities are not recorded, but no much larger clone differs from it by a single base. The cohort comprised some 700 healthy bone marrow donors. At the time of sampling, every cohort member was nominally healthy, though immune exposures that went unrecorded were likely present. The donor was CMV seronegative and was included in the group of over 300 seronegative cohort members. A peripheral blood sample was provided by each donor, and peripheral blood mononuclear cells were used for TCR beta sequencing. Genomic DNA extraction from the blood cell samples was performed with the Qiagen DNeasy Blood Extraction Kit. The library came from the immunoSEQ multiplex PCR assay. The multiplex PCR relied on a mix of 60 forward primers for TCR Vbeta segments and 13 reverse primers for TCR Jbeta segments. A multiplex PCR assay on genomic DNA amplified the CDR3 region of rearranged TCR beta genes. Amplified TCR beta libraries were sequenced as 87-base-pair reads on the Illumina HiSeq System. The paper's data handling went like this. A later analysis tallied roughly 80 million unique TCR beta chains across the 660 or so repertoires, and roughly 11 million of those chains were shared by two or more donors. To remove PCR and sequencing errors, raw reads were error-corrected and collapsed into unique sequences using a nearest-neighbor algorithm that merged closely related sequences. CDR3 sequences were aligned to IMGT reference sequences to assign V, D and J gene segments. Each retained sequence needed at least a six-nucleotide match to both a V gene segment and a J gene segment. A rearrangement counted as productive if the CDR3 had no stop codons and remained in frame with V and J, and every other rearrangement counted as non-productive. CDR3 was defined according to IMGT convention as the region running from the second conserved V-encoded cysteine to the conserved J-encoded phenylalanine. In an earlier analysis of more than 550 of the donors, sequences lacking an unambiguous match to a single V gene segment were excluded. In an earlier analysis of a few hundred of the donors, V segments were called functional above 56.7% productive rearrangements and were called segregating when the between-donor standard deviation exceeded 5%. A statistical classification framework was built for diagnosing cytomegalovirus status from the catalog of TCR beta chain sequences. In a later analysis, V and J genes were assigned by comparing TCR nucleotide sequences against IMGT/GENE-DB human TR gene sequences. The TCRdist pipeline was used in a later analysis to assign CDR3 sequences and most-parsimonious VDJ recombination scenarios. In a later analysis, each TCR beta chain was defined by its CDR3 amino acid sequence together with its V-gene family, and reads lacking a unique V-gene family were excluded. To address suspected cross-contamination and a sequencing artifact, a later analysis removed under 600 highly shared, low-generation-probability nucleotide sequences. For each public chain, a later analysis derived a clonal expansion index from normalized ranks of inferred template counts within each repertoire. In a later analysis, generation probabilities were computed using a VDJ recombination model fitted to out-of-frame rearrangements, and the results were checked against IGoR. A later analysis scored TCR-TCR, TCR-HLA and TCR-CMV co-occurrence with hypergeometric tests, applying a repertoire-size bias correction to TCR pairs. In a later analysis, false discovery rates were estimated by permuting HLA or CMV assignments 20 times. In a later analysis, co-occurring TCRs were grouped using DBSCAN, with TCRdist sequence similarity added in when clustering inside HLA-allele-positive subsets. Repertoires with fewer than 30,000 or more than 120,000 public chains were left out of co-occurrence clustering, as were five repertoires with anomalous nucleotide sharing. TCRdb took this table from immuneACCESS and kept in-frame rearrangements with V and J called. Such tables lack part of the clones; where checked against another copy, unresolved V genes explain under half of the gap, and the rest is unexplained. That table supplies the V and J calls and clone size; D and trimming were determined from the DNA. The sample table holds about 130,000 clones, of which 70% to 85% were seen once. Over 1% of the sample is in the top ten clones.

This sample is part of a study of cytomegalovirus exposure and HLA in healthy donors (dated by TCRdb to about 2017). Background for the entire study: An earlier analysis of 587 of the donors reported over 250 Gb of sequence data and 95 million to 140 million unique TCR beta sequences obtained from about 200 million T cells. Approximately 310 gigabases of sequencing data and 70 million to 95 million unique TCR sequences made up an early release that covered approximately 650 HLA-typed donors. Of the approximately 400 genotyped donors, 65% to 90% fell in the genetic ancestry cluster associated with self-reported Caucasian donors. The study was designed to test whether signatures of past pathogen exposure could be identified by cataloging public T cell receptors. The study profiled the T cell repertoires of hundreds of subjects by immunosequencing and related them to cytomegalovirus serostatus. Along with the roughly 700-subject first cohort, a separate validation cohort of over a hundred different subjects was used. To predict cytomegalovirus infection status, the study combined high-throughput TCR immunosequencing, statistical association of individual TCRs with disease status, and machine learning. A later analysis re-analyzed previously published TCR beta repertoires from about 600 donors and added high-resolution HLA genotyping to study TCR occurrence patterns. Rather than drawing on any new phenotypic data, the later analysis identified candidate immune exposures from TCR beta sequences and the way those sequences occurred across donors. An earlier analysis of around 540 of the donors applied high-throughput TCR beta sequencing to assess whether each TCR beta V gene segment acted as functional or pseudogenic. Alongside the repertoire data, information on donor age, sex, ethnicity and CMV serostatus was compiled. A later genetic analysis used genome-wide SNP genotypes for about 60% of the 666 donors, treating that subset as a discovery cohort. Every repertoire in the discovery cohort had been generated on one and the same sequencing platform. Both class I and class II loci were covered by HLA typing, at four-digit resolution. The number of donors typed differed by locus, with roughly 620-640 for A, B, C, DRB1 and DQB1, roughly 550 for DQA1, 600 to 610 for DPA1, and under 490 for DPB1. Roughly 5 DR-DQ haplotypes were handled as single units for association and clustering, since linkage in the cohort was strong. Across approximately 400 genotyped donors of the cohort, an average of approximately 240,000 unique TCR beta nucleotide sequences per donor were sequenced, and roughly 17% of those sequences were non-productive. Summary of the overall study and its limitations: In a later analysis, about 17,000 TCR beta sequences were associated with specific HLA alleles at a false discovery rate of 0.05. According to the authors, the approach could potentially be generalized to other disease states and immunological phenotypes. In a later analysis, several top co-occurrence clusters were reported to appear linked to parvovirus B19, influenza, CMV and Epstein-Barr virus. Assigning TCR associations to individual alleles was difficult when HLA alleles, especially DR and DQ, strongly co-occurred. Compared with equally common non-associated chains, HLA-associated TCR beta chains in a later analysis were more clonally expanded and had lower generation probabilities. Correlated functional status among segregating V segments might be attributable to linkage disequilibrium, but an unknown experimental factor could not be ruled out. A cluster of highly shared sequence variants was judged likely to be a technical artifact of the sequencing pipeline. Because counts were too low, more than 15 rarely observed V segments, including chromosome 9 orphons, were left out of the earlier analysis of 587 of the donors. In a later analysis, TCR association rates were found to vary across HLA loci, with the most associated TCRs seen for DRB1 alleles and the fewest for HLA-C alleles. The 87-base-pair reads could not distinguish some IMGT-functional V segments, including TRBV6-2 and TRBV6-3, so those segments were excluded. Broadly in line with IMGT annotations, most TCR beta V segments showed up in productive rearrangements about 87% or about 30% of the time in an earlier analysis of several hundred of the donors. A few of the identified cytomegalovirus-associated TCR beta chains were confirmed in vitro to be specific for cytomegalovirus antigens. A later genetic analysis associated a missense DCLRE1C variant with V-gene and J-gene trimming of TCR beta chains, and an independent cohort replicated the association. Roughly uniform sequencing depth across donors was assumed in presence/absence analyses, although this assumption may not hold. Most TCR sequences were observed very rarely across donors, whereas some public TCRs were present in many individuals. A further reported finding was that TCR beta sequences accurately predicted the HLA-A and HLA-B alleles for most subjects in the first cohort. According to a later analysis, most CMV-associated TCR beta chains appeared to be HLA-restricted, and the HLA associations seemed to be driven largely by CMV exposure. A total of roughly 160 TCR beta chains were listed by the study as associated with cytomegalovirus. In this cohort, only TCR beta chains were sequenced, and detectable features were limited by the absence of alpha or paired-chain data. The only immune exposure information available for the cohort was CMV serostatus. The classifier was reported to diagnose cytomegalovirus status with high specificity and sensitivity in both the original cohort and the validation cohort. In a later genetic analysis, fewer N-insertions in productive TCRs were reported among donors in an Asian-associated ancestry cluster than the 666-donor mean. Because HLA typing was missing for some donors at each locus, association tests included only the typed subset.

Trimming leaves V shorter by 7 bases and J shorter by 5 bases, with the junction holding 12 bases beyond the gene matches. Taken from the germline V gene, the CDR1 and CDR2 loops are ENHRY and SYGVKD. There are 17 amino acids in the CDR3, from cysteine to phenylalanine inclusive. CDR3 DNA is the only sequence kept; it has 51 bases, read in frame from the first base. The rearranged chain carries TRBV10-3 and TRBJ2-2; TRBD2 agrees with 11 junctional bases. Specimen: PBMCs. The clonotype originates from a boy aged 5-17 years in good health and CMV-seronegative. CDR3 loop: CAITQLAGVTWTGELFF. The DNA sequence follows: TGTGCCATCACTCAACTAGCGGGAGTGACTTGGACCGGGGAGCTGTTTTTT.